This TCR beta chain came from a study of T-cell memory formation after mild COVID-19. At the level of the study: Among the donors, TCR clusters were largely specific to each donor.

Constant-segment primers and 5'RACE yielded cDNA libraries for TCR alpha and TCR beta, each carrying sample barcodes and UMIs. Via MiXCR, TCRdb re-called the 5' RACE reads, giving one row per CDR3 protein. The data show 400,000 to 500,000 distinct CDR3 sequences, 15% to 20% seen once. Whole-study findings and limits: CD4+ contracting clones were mainly CM and EM; CD8+ ones, EMRA. Clones that contracted from day 15 to 85 were balanced CD4/CD8, while later expanders leaned CD4+.

Turning to this clonotype: Antigen: not known.

V dropped 7 bases and J dropped 3 bases, with 15 bases sitting between them. The CDR3 contains 15 residues. In germline, CDR1 is MNHNY, CDR2 SVGAGI (reference sequence). V gene TRBV6-6 combines with J gene TRBJ1-4; the D gene is possibly TRBD1 (5 bases). Input material: PBMCs or a T cell subset sorted from them (not recorded which). This TCR came from a man aged 18 to 30 who had mild COVID-19 (a few samples of this study predate the infection). Cell type and time point are not known. The CDR3 here is CASNTGGAANEKLFF. CDR3 nucleotides: TGTGCCAGCAACACGGGGGGAGCGGCTAATGAAAAACTGTTTTTT.